This passage covers 30 T cell receptor beta chains from one sample sequenced in a study of beta chain features in type 1 diabetes. Since all of the isolated RNA was reverse transcribed, expressed TCRB transcripts were what got sequenced. Profiling relied on immunoSEQ multiplex PCR, and the TCRdb table lists in-frame clones only, not all of them. This sample yields 240,000 or so clones, of which around 68% are seen a single time; 0.053% belongs to the top ten. Material: naive CD4+ T cells from blood. The receptors were gathered from a man aged 30 to 39 in good health.

This clone came up a few times. J is TRBJ2-5 and V is TRBV30; D call uncertain. Germline CDR1 and CDR2: GTSNPN and SVGIG (reference sequence). Trimming took 4 bases from V and 4 from J, leaving 10 bases between them. The CDR3 consists of 12 residues. The CDR3 reads CAWKPGGETQYF. The CDR3 nucleotides are TGTGCCTGGAAGCCAGGCGGAGAGACCCAGTACTTC.

V usage is TRBV29-1 and J usage is TRBJ1-3, with no clear D. Trimming took 6 bases from V and 4 from J, leaving 10 bases between them. This CDR3 comprises 12 residues. Per the germline V gene, CDR1 is SQVTM and CDR2 is ANQGSEA. The CDR3 DNA is TGCAGCGTGGAGGTTCAGGGAAACACCATATATTTT. Amino acid sequence: CSVEVQGNTIYF. Based on the CDR3 plus reference TRBV29-1 and TRBJ1-3, the full variable domain is SAVISQKPSRDICQRGTSLTIQCQVDSQVTMMFWYRQQPGQSLTLIATANQGSEATYESGFVIDKFPISRPNLTFSTLTVSNMSPEDSSIYLCSVEVQGNTIYFGEGSWLTVV.

The rearrangement uses TRBV5-1 and TRBJ2-1; 9 bases fit TRBD1. Germline loops: CDR1 SGHRS, CDR2 YFSETQ. The CDR3 spans 16 residues. J was trimmed by 7 bases and V by 3 bases; bases with no gene match: 11. The CDR3 coding sequence is TGCGCCAGCAGCTACGGGGAGGACAGGGGTAGAAATGAGCAGTTCTTC. This codes for CASSYGEDRGRNEQFF.

The chain couples TRBV30 to TRBJ1-1; D ambiguous. V was clipped by 1 base and J by 8 bases, with 8 bases between them. This CDR3 is 11 amino acids long. Germline V CDR1 and CDR2: GTSNPN, SVGIG (reference sequence). CDR3 loop: CAWSGKEEAFF. CDR3 DNA: TGTGCCTGGAGTGGCAAGGAAGAAGCTTTCTTT.

This clone was recorded once. The V and J genes are TRBV28 and TRBJ2-2; perhaps TRBD2 as D (5 bases). CDR1 is MDHEN, CDR2 SYDVKM, per germline. CDR3 length: 12 amino acids. Trimming stripped 9 bases from V and 4 bases from J, with 9 bases between. The CDR3 loop is CASTSATGELFF. CDR3 sequence (DNA): TGTGCCAGTACTAGTGCCACCGGGGAGCTGTTTTTT. The full variable domain, completed using reference TRBV28 and TRBJ2-2, is DVKVTQSSRYLVKRTGEKVFLECVQDMDHENMFWYRQDPGLGLRLIYFSYDVKMKEKGDIPEGYSVSREKKERFSLILESASTNQTSMYLCASTSATGELFFGEGSRLTVL.

The sample holds one count of this clone. This chain uses TRBV29-1 with TRBJ2-1; 10 bases map to TRBD1. With 7 bases clipped from V and 8 bases from J, the junction kept 8 bases outside the gene matches. This CDR3 is built from 13 residues. Germline V lookup: CDR1 SQVTM, CDR2 ANQGSEA. CDR3 DNA: TGCAGCGGGGATCCCGGACAGGGGGATGAGCAGTTCTTC. It is translated as CSGDPGQGDEQFF.

This clone was detected only a few times. Here the CDR3 DNA reads TGTGCCAGCAGCGTAGCGCCGGCAGGGCTATACGAGCAGTACTTC. Amino acids: CASSVAPAGLYEQYF. The chain combines TRBV9 with TRBJ2-7, with D maybe TRBD1 (5 bases). CDR3 size: 15 residues. The germline CDR1 and CDR2 sequences are SGDLS and YYNGEE. Trimming pared 0 bases from V and 4 bases from J, leaving 14 bases between.

This chain links TRBV9 with TRBJ2-7; tentatively, D is TRBD1 (7 bases). V lost 3 bases and J lost 0, with 10 bases in between. The CDR3 has 14 amino acids. Germline CDR1 and CDR2: SGDLS and YYNGEE. CDR3 nucleotides: TGTGCCAGCAGCGGCGGGACAGACTCCTACGAGCAGTACTTC. Residues: CASSGGTDSYEQYF.

The V gene is TRBV30, the J gene TRBJ1-4; no clear D. Deletions cut 3 bases from V and 8 bases from J, with 7 bases between. The CDR3 has 11 residues. CDR1 GTSNPN and CDR2 SVGIG come from the germline V gene (reference sequence). CDR3 nucleotides: TGTGCCTGGAGGTCTAGCGAAAAACTGTTTTTT. Its protein product is CAWRSSEKLFF.

The chain has TRBV9 and TRBJ2-5; D may match TRBD1 or TRBD2 (5 bases each). Germline CDR1 is SGDLS and CDR2 is YYNGEE. The CDR3 totals 15 residues. V was clipped by 2 bases and J by 5 bases, with 16 bases between them. The CDR3 here is CASSVERGPRETQYF. DNA for the CDR3: TGTGCCAGCAGCGTGGAAAGGGGACCCAGGGAGACCCAGTACTTC.

V is TRBV30 and J is TRBJ1-4; TRBD1 matches 9 bases. Germline values: CDR1 GTSNPN, CDR2 SVGIG (reference sequence). The trim removed 6 bases at V and 8 bases at J, leaving 4 bases unmatched. The CDR3 extends over 12 amino acids. The CDR3 here is CACIGQGEKLFF. Written as DNA, the CDR3 is TGTGCCTGTATTGGACAGGGGGAAAAACTGTTTTTT.

This chain uses TRBV10-3 with TRBJ2-7, with TRBD2 matching 8 bases. There are 13 residues in the CDR3. Losses at the gene ends were 6 bases for V and 3 bases for J; bases not matched to a gene: 4. The germline V gene has CDR1 ENHRY and CDR2 SYGVKD. The CDR3 protein is CAIRSLADYEQYF. The DNA for the CDR3 is TGTGCCATCAGATCACTAGCGGACTACGAGCAGTACTTC.

V gene TRBV7-8 combines with J gene TRBJ2-4; D gene unclear. Trimming left V 3 bases short and J 0 bases short, with 9 bases between. This CDR3 spans 15 amino acids. CDR1 and CDR2 (germline): SGHVS, FQNEAQ. Written as DNA, the CDR3 is TGTGCCAGCAGCTTTACCAGAGTAGCCAAAAACATTCAGTACTTC. It encodes CASSFTRVAKNIQYF.

The chain employs TRBV2 and TRBJ2-7; D is perhaps TRBD2 (6 bases). V shed 6 bases and J shed 0 bases, with 9 bases lying between them. The V gene's germline CDR1 is SNHLY and CDR2 FYNNEI. The length of the CDR3 is 13 residues. Written as DNA, the CDR3 is TGTGCCAGCAGGGGACTTGTCTCCTACGAGCAGTACTTC. Its translation is CASRGLVSYEQYF.

This rearrangement joins TRBV30 to TRBJ2-3, with D uncertain. Germline V gene data show CDR1 as GTSNPN and CDR2 as SVGIG (reference sequence). CDR3 length: 15 residues. With 2 bases removed from V and 0 bases from J, the gap between germline ends came to 12 bases. CDR3 nucleotides: TGTGCCTGGAGTAGGGTGCGGCCTAGCACAGATACGCAGTATTTT. Amino acids: CAWSRVRPSTDTQYF.

This clone was recorded only once. The chain carries TRBV30 and TRBJ2-3; 8 bases map to TRBD1. J was trimmed by 7 bases and V by 1 base; bases with no gene match: 7. The CDR3 has 14 residues. Per germline, CDR1 GTSNPN and CDR2 SVGIG (reference sequence). CDR3 bases: TGTGCCTGGAGTGCAACGGACAGGGCCAATACGCAGTATTTT. Translated, it gives CAWSATDRANTQYF.

The genes are TRBV25-1 and TRBJ2-3; unclear D gene. Germline V lookup: CDR1 MGHDK, CDR2 SYGVNS. The V gene lost 3 bases and the J gene lost 2 bases, with 9 bases spanning the gap. The length of the CDR3 is 14 residues. The CDR3 DNA is TGTGCCAGCAGTGAGCCCTCTATCACAGATACGCAGTATTTT. Translated: CASSEPSITDTQYF.

The chain couples TRBV25-1 to TRBJ2-7, with a possible D match to TRBD1 (6 bases). V lost 4 bases to trimming and J lost 1 base, with 14 bases between them. Germline lookup yields CDR1 MGHDK and CDR2 SYGVNS. The CDR3 length is 15 residues. CDR3 sequence (DNA): TGTGCCAGCAGTGCCGACAGGCTTGCATCCTACGAGCAGTACTTC. This sequence encodes CASSADRLASYEQYF.

The chain is built from TRBV29-1 and TRBJ1-1, with TRBD1 identical over 7 bases. Germline lookup yields CDR1 SQVTM and CDR2 ANQGSEA. After removal of 2 bases from V and 1 base from J, the junction contained 7 bases not matched to a gene. The length of the CDR3 is 15 residues. CDR3 protein: CSVEPRTGENTEAFF. The CDR3 coding sequence is TGCAGCGTTGAACCGAGAACAGGGGAGAACACTGAAGCTTTCTTT. Full variable domain (remainder filled in from reference TRBV29-1 and TRBJ1-1): SAVISQKPSRDICQRGTSLTIQCQVDSQVTMMFWYRQQPGQSLTLIATANQGSEATYESGFVIDKFPISRPNLTFSTLTVSNMSPEDSSIYLCSVEPRTGENTEAFFGQGTRLTVV.

V gene TRBV30 combines with J gene TRBJ1-5, with D possibly being TRBD1 (6 bases). V gave up 4 bases and J gave up 3 bases, with 19 bases separating them. Germline values: CDR1 GTSNPN, CDR2 SVGIG (reference sequence). The CDR3 is 16 amino acids. The CDR3 DNA is TGTGCCTGGAAGGGACCCAGGACAGCCGACAATCAGCCCCAGCATTTT. Translation: CAWKGPRTADNQPQHF.

This chain connects TRBV30 to TRBJ2-3; 8 bases map to TRBD2. This CDR3 has 16 residues. Germline-derived CDR1 and CDR2 are GTSNPN and SVGIG (reference sequence). Unmatched junction bases numbered 9, after V lost 0 bases and J lost 4 bases. The CDR3 is CAWSVGGAGVADTQYF. The CDR3 region has the DNA TGTGCCTGGAGTGTTGGGGGAGCGGGAGTTGCAGATACGCAGTATTTT.

The V call is TRBV30, the J call TRBJ2-5, with a weak D call TRBD2 (6 bases). Trimming took 4 bases from V and 2 from J, leaving 26 bases between them. Per germline, CDR1 GTSNPN and CDR2 SVGIG (reference sequence). The CDR3 loop spans 18 amino acids. The CDR3 reads CAWKPFLLWRGIQETQYF. The CDR3 region has the DNA TGTGCCTGGAAGCCCTTTCTCCTTTGGCGGGGCATACAAGAGACCCAGTACTTC.

As regards this clone: Other nucleotide sequences from this sample produce the same CDR3. The chain couples TRBV18 to TRBJ2-5; D unclear. The ends were cut back, 1 base at V and 5 bases at J, with 2 bases in the middle. Germline V CDR1 and CDR2: KGHSH, LQKENI. This CDR3 has 11 residues. The CDR3 is CASSPRETQYF. DNA for the CDR3: TGTGCCAGCTCACCACGCGAGACCCAGTACTTC.

The V gene is TRBV6-5, the J gene TRBJ1-2, with 7 nucleotides matching TRBD1. V lost 4 bases and J lost 0; bases outside the gene matches: 8. The CDR3 covers 16 residues. Germline V gives CDR1 MNHEY, CDR2 SVGAGI. The CDR3 is CASSSGTVVANYGYTF. The CDR3, as DNA: TGTGCCAGCAGTTCCGGGACAGTGGTTGCTAACTATGGCTACACCTTC.

The chain joins TRBV29-1 to TRBJ2-5; weak D call: TRBD2 (6 bases). This CDR3 spans 14 amino acids. The germline V and J ends were trimmed by 3 bases and 2 bases, with 13 bases remaining between them. Germline V gene data show CDR1 as SQVTM and CDR2 as ANQGSEA. The CDR3 bases are TGCAGCGTTGAGAACGTAGGGACTCAAGAGACCCAGTACTTC. It encodes CSVENVGTQETQYF.

Turning to this clone: At the DNA level, this CDR3 is encoded by other sequences in the same sample as well. The chain employs TRBV9 and TRBJ2-1; 8 bases are shared with TRBD2. Per germline, CDR1 SGDLS and CDR2 YYNGEE. V shed 4 bases and J 4 bases; nucleotides not matched to a gene: 7. This CDR3 is 15 amino acids long. CDR3 protein: CASSPRVAGYNEQFF. The DNA of the CDR3 is TGTGCCAGCAGCCCAAGGGTAGCGGGGTACAATGAGCAGTTCTTC.

The gene calls are TRBV30 and TRBJ1-1; D unresolved. The V and J ends lost 1 base and 0 bases respectively, with 6 bases between them. The CDR3 contains 13 residues. Per germline, CDR1 GTSNPN and CDR2 SVGIG (reference sequence). CDR3 coding DNA: TGTGCCTGGAGTGCCCCACTGAACACTGAAGCTTTCTTT. The encoded protein is CAWSAPLNTEAFF.

V and J are TRBV7-2 and TRBJ2-1, with D hard to call. CDR1 is SGHTA, CDR2 FQGNSA, per germline. Between the trimmed V and J ends, which lost 5 bases and 5 bases, there was a span of 13 bases. The CDR3 totals 14 residues. The CDR3 spells CASSPSGSDNEQFF. CDR3 nucleotide sequence: TGTGCCAGCAGCCCTTCGGGCAGCGACAATGAGCAGTTCTTC. The full variable domain, with the rest looked up from reference TRBV7-2 and TRBJ2-1, is GAGVSQSPSNKVTEKGKDVELRCDPISGHTALYWYRQSLGQGLEFLIYFQGNSAPDKSGLPSDRFSAERTGGSVSTLTIQRTQQEDSAVYLCASSPSGSDNEQFFGPGTRLTVL.

The V call is TRBV30, the J call TRBJ1-3, with D unclear. V was shortened by 5 bases and J by 4 bases, with 9 bases between the two germline ends. From germline, CDR1 is GTSNPN and CDR2 SVGIG (reference sequence). CDR3 length: 12 residues. CDR3: CAWDKAGNTIYF. The CDR3 coding sequence is TGTGCCTGGGATAAAGCGGGAAACACCATATATTTT.

This rearrangement joins TRBV30 to TRBJ2-3, with TRBD2 matching over 7 bases. Germline values: CDR1 GTSNPN, CDR2 SVGIG (reference sequence). This CDR3 spans 15 amino acids. Trimming at V came to 3 bases and at J to 3 bases, leaving 9 bases not matched to a gene. As DNA, the CDR3 is TGTGCCTGGAGCGGAGGACTAGTTTTGACAGATACGCAGTATTTT. Encoded protein: CAWSGGLVLTDTQYF.